A selection of T cell receptor beta chains follows, all from one sample in a study of T cell changes during pregnancy in multiple sclerosis. Clones were sequenced by immunoSEQ multiplex PCR, and TCRdb holds only the in-frame ones, with some missing. The sample consists of over 30,000 clones, 85% to 95% of them appearing once. The sample consisted of PBMCs (not recorded whether the cells were cultured). The receptors derive from a female donor with multiple sclerosis, enrolled in a pregnancy study. Both conserved end residues are part of each CDR3. D genes are given only for firm matches. Not all rows give a size; the values are once, few, many and, for expanded clones, a class.

v_call,j_call,d_call,clone_size,cdr3_aa,cdr3_nt
TRBV11-2,TRBJ2-3,-,-,CASSLGSGTGSTDTQYF,TGTGCCAGCAGCTTAGGTTCCGGGACGGGAAGCACAGATACGCAGTATTTT
TRBV2,TRBJ2-1,-,-,CASARDSDNEQFF,TGTGCCAGCGCCCGGGACTCAGACAATGAGCAGTTCTTC
TRBV28,TRBJ1-4,-,-,CASSSSGYDEKLFF,TGTGCCAGCAGTTCCTCAGGGTACGATGAAAAACTGTTTTTT
TRBV2,TRBJ1-5,TRBD1,once,CASHSQGQGNSVQHF,TGTGCCAGCCACTCCCAGGGACAGGGGAATTCTGTCCAGCATTTT
TRBV10-2,TRBJ2-7,TRBD2,once,CASSPVFAGGPGEQYF,TGCGCCAGCAGTCCTGTCTTTGCGGGAGGGCCAGGGGAGCAGTACTTC
TRBV7-6,TRBJ1-1,TRBD1,-,CASSLWTGGNTEAFF,TGTGCCAGCAGCCTCTGGACAGGGGGTAACACTGAAGCTTTCTTT
TRBV30,TRBJ1-4,-,-,CAWSFGEKLFF,TGTGCCTGGAGTTTCGGTGAAAAACTGTTTTTT
TRBV19,TRBJ2-2,-,-,CASSRTGELFF,TGTGCCAGTAGCCGAACCGGGGAGCTGTTTTTT
TRBV6-6,TRBJ1-1,TRBD1,-,CASSYGTGVKGAEAFF,TGTGCCAGCAGTTACGGGACAGGGGTGAAGGGGGCTGAAGCTTTCTTT
TRBV7-9,TRBJ2-7,-,-,CASSYGPASSYEQYF,TGTGCCAGCAGCTACGGGCCGGCTAGCTCCTACGAGCAGTACTTC
TRBV9,TRBJ2-1,TRBD2,-,CASSVAVGLAGSWTSNEQFF,TGTGCCAGCAGCGTAGCTGTGGGACTAGCGGGGAGTTGGACCTCCAATGAGCAGTTCTTC
TRBV10-3,TRBJ1-1,-,-,CAITNMNTEAFF,TGTGCCATTACGAACATGAACACTGAAGCTTTCTTT
TRBV27,TRBJ1-2,-,-,CASSLSPMTVFYGYTF,TGTGCCAGCAGTTTATCTCCAATGACAGTATTTTATGGCTACACCTTC
TRBV6-6,TRBJ2-7,TRBD2,-,CASSYSRTSIFYEQYF,TGTGCCAGCAGTTACTCCCGGACTAGCATCTTCTACGAGCAGTACTTC
TRBV13,TRBJ2-7,TRBD1,-,CASSLGTGKTYEQYF,TGTGCCAGCAGCTTAGGGACAGGGAAGACCTACGAGCAGTACTTC
TRBV10-3,TRBJ2-7,-,-,CAISESRAQYF,TGTGCCATCAGTGAATCCAGGGCCCAGTACTTC
TRBV2,TRBJ2-5,-,-,CASSGWLGAAGNSETQYF,TGTGCCAGCAGTGGTTGGCTCGGAGCGGCCGGCAATTCGGAGACCCAGTACTTC
TRBV7-9,TRBJ2-1,-,-,CASSLAGSYNNEQFF,TGTGCCAGCAGCTTAGCAGGCTCCTACAACAATGAGCAGTTCTTC
TRBV5-1,TRBJ2-1,-,few,CASSQGEGSYNEQFF,TGCGCCAGCAGCCAGGGGGAGGGCTCCTACAATGAGCAGTTCTTC
TRBV12-5,TRBJ2-7,TRBD2,-,CASGLLGLAGAYEQYF,TGTGCTAGTGGTTTGCTCGGACTAGCGGGCGCATACGAGCAGTACTTC
TRBV21-1,TRBJ2-1,-,-,CASSARTSGSHNEQFF,TGTGCCAGCAGCGCGAGGACTAGCGGGAGCCACAATGAGCAGTTCTTC
TRBV28,TRBJ1-4,-,-,CATAVLLGLEEKLFF,TGTGCCACCGCCGTGCTCTTGGGGTTAGAGGAAAAACTGTTTTTT
TRBV19,TRBJ1-5,-,-,CASSPGAISNQPQHF,TGTGCCAGTAGCCCGGGGGCAATTAGCAATCAGCCCCAGCATTTT
TRBV6-6,TRBJ2-2,TRBD2,once,CASKTSGISGELFF,TGTGCCTCCAAGACTAGCGGGATATCCGGGGAGCTGTTTTTT
TRBV28,TRBJ1-5,-,-,CASSLLGDNQPQHF,TGTGCCAGCAGTTTATTAGGGGACAATCAGCCCCAGCATTTT
TRBV11-3,TRBJ2-5,-,-,CASSSRPPGETQYF,TGTGCCAGCAGCTCCCGACCACCTGGGGAGACCCAGTACTTC
TRBV2,TRBJ2-5,-,-,CASSVGAGETQYF,TGTGCCAGCAGTGTTGGGGCCGGCGAGACCCAGTACTTC
TRBV9,TRBJ1-1,TRBD1,-,CASSQIQGKGNTEAFF,TGTGCCAGCAGCCAAATACAGGGGAAGGGGAACACTGAAGCTTTCTTT
TRBV9,TRBJ1-3,-,medium-sized,CASSVDRGNTIYF,TGTGCCAGCAGCGTAGACAGGGGAAACACCATATATTTT
TRBV11-2,TRBJ2-7,-,-,CASSSQGYEQYF,TGTGCCAGCAGCTCGCAGGGATACGAGCAGTACTTC
TRBV19,TRBJ1-2,-,once,CASSIARQLYGYTF,TGTGCCAGTAGTATAGCAAGACAGCTATATGGCTACACCTTC
TRBV19,TRBJ2-7,-,-,CASREAGRNYEQYF,TGTGCCAGTAGGGAGGCGGGACGGAACTACGAGCAGTACTTC
TRBV7-9,TRBJ2-5,-,-,CASSLLTDYKETQYF,TGTGCCAGCAGCTTACTGACAGATTACAAAGAGACCCAGTACTTC
TRBV2,TRBJ2-7,TRBD2,once,CASRGPGLAGSRGSGEQYF,TGTGCCAGCAGAGGACCGGGACTAGCGGGCTCTAGAGGTTCGGGAGAGCAGTACTTC
TRBV18,TRBJ1-2,TRBD1,-,CASSPRVTGGYGYTF,TGTGCCAGCTCACCACGAGTCACAGGGGGCTATGGCTACACCTTC
TRBV5-1,TRBJ1-1,TRBD1,-,CASSLDPRGRGHTEAFF,TGCGCCAGCAGCTTGGATCCCAGGGGGCGAGGTCACACTGAAGCTTTCTTT
TRBV6-5,TRBJ2-7,-,-,CASSYDRGSEQYF,TGTGCCAGCAGTTACGACCGAGGGTCCGAGCAGTACTTC
TRBV25-1,TRBJ1-1,-,-,CASSDSPRTEAFF,TGTGCCAGCAGTGATAGCCCGCGGACTGAAGCTTTCTTT
TRBV30,TRBJ1-4,-,once,CAWSGRTGEKLFF,TGTGCCTGGAGTGGACGGACTGGGGAAAAACTGTTTTTT
TRBV4-2,TRBJ2-3,-,-,CASSQVPAPTSTDTQYF,TGTGCCAGCAGCCAAGTCCCAGCTCCCACAAGCACAGATACGCAGTATTTT
TRBV6-1,TRBJ2-7,TRBD2,-,CASSVRRETYEQYF,TGTGCCAGCAGTGTGAGGCGGGAGACCTACGAGCAGTACTTC
TRBV6-5,TRBJ2-5,-,-,CASRRGGETQYF,TGTGCCAGCAGGAGGGGTGGAGAGACCCAGTACTTC